At least ten counts were recorded for the clone carrying this T cell receptor (beta chain). TCRdb re-called the RACE reads through MiXCR, storing one row per CDR3 protein. The sample includes 120,000 or so distinct CDR3 sequences, roughly an eighth of them seen just once. These data originate in a study of human T cells and chemical hapten exposure. Study details: The patch tests put 0.01% DPC on the skin of the upper back and were read 6 days later. Patients having alopecia areata, totalis or universalis were mostly female.

The CDR3 has 16 amino acids. Germline V lookup: CDR1 MNHEY, CDR2 SVGEGT. V lost 6 bases to trimming and J lost 10 bases; unmatched junction nucleotides: 17. The time point was: patch test 1, 2 weeks after DPC sensitization. Treatment described: therapeutic diphenylcyclopropenone sensitization with weekly scalp DPC. Blood was drawn before each patch test was applied. This chain uses TRBV6-2 or TRBV6-3 with TRBJ2-1, with TRBD2 matching 8 bases. The source material was whole blood, sampled in connection with sensitization to the hapten diphenylcyclopropenone (DPC). The sequence was obtained from a man aged 18 to 30 with alopecia areata. Some clones in this sample may be carry-over from other donors' samples. CDR3 in DNA: TGTGCCAGCAGGACCCCCCAGCGGGGGCTTCATGGGGAGCAGTTCTTC. It translates to CASRTPQRGLHGEQFF.